This T cell receptor beta chain is from a study of Graves' ophthalmopathy and Graves' hyperthyroidism. Study-level points and caveats: Sensitivity reached just under 90% and specificity about 76% for a 13-signature model separating ophthalmopathy from stable hyperthyroidism.

Germline V lookup: CDR1 KGHDR, CDR2 SFDVKD. The CDR3 is 17 residues long. Trimming at V came to 6 bases and at J to 7 bases, leaving 15 bases not matched to a gene. About this clonotype itself: The antigen is not known.

PBMCs stemmed from around 10 ml of fresh peripheral blood. TCR beta CDR3 regions were amplified from RNA transcripts. HTBI primers were used in a first-round RT-PCR, which preceded a second-round multiplex PCR. Via MiXCR, TCRdb re-called the multiplex PCR reads, giving one row per CDR3 protein. The sample includes 30,000 to 50,000 distinct CDR3 sequences, roughly 50% of them seen just once. Sequenced material: peripheral blood. The TCR was taken from an adult woman with stable Graves' hyperthyroidism. The rearrangement joins TRBV24-1 to TRBJ2-1; 9 bases align to TRBD2. CDR3 in DNA: TGTGCCACCAGTACCCTGGGAGGGACTAGCATCCTGAATGAGCAGTTCTTC. This translates into CATSTLGGTSILNEQFF.